Below, 23 T cell receptor beta chains from the same sample are listed, as sequenced in a study of T-cell reconstitution after alpha-beta-depleted transplantation in children listed by TCRdb under 2016. Receptors were amplified or captured by PCR. The instrument given in TCRdb is Illumina HiSeq 2500. TCR libraries were prepared with molecular barcoding, using unique molecular identifiers to normalize TCRbeta repertoire quantification. TCRdb reprocessed the public reads (quality trimming at Q25 with fastp, clone calling with MiXCR) and kept in-frame beta chains. Each CDR3 protein gets just one entry, which takes the most common genes and DNA from the rows behind it. This sample comprises 330,000 or so distinct CDR3 sequences, around a tenth of them detected only once. The ten largest clones add up to under 3% of the sample. The sequencing used PBMCs from the stem cell graft donor, collected from the stem cell graft. These receptors were collected from a human donor who donated a stem cell graft to a child with acute lymphoblastic leukemia.

The gene calls are TRBV20-1 and TRBJ2-1; no definite D call. Per germline, CDR1 DFQATT and CDR2 SNEGSKA (reference sequence). The CDR3 contains 15 residues. Trimming removed 3 bases at V and 8 bases at J, with 20 bases between. This CDR3 reads CSARSQEHWIDEQFF. The DNA of the CDR3 is TGCAGTGCTAGGTCCCAAGAGCATTGGATCGATGAGCAGTTCTTC.

The chain uses TRBV27 and TRBJ2-7; D is uncertain. Germline V gives CDR1 MNHEY, CDR2 SMNVEV (reference sequence). The CDR3 extends over 13 amino acids. Trimming removed 7 bases from V and 0 bases from J, with 10 bases in between. CDR3 region: CASMVRSSYEQYF. DNA for the CDR3: TGTGCCAGCATGGTCCGGAGCTCCTACGAGCAGTACTTC.

Ten or more counts support this clonotype. The rearrangement joins TRBV5-1 to TRBJ1-1; maybe TRBD1 (6 bases). The CDR3 loop spans 13 amino acids. Germline lookup yields CDR1 SGHRS and CDR2 YFSETQ. The germline V and J ends were trimmed by 0 bases and 5 bases, with 8 bases remaining between them. CDR3 sequence (DNA): TGCGCCAGCAGCTTGGGGGACAAGACTGAAGCTTTCTTT. It translates to CASSLGDKTEAFF.

This clonotype was counted a few times. The chain is built from TRBV7-9 and TRBJ2-5, with D possibly being TRBD1 or TRBD2 (5 bases each). Germline assignment: CDR1 SEHNR and CDR2 FQNEAQ (reference sequence). The CDR3 is 15 amino acids. V lost 4 bases to trimming and J lost 1 base, with 13 bases between them. The CDR3 sequence: CASSWTRDGQETQYF. The CDR3 bases are TGTGCCAGCAGCTGGACCCGGGACGGCCAAGAGACCCAGTACTTC.

The CDR3 nucleotides read TGCAGTGCTAGATCCCAATTAAATGAGCAGTTCTTC. This translates into CSARSQLNEQFF. The V call is TRBV20-1, the J call TRBJ2-1, with no clear D. Germline loops: CDR1 DFQATT, CDR2 SNEGSKA (reference sequence). This CDR3 spans 12 amino acids. V lost 2 bases, J lost 7 bases, and 9 bases lay in between.

There are a few counts of this clonotype. The gene calls are TRBV5-4 and TRBJ2-5; TRBD1 matches 10 bases. CDR3 size: 16 residues. Germline V CDR1 and CDR2: SGHNT, YYREEE (reference sequence). With 1 base clipped from V and 0 bases from J, the junction kept 3 bases outside the gene matches. DNA of the CDR3: TGTGCCAGCAGCTTGTTTGGGACAGGGGACCAAGAGACCCAGTACTTC. It codes for CASSLFGTGDQETQYF.

There are a few counts of this clonotype. The V and J genes are TRBV14 and TRBJ2-7; D is perhaps TRBD1 (6 bases). V lost 4 bases and J lost 2, with 12 bases in between. The CDR3 runs 14 residues. The V gene's germline CDR1 is SGHDN and CDR2 FVKESK. CDR3 in amino acids: CASSLRQVPYEQYF. The CDR3 nucleotides read TGTGCCAGCAGCCTACGACAGGTTCCCTACGAGCAGTACTTC.

This clonotype was seen more than once but under ten times. The chain carries TRBV10-3 and TRBJ2-7; D may be TRBD2 (5 bases). V was cut by 0 bases and J by 2 bases, with 14 bases left in between. CDR3 length equals 16 residues. The germline CDR1 and CDR2 sequences are ENHRY and SYGVKD. The CDR3: CAISESKSSRAYEQYF. Here the CDR3 DNA reads TGTGCCATCAGTGAGTCGAAGTCTAGCAGAGCCTACGAGCAGTACTTC.

In this sample, this clonotype turned up a few times. This sequence joins TRBV27 and TRBJ2-3; no reliable D call. This CDR3 region has 15 residues. Germline V gene sequence: CDR1 MNHEY, CDR2 SMNVEV (reference sequence). V lost 3 bases to trimming and J lost 0 bases, with 10 bases between them. In DNA, the CDR3 is TGTGCCAGCAGTTTTGAGGTCGGAAGCACAGATACGCAGTATTTT. It is translated as CASSFEVGSTDTQYF.

This clonotype was detected a few times. The chain couples TRBV28 to TRBJ2-1; 7 nucleotides line up with TRBD2. The V segment lost 4 bases and the J segment 5 bases; nucleotides outside the gene matches: 8. Per the germline V gene, CDR1 is MDHEN and CDR2 is SYDVKM. The CDR3 totals 15 residues. CDR3 sequence: CASSYTGGSDNEQFF. DNA of the CDR3: TGTGCCAGCAGTTATACGGGAGGTAGCGACAATGAGCAGTTCTTC.

The chain recombines TRBV12-3 or TRBV12-4 with TRBJ1-5, with D perhaps matching TRBD1 (5 bases). The CDR3 contains 17 residues. Trimming took off 5 bases at V and 0 bases at J, with 17 bases between the two ends. CDR3 sequence (DNA): TGTGCCAGCAGTATTCTGGAGGGGCCCTATAGCAATCAGCCCCAGCATTTT. Amino acids: CASSILEGPYSNQPQHF.

This clonotype has ten or more counts. The genes are TRBV5-6 and TRBJ2-5; no clear D gene. This CDR3 is built from 16 residues. From germline, CDR1 is SGHDT and CDR2 YYEEEE. V was trimmed by 0 bases and J by 2 bases, leaving 14 bases between them. CDR3 sequence (DNA): TGTGCCAGCAGCTTGGGTCTGTGGGCAGCACAAGAGACCCAGTACTTC. This codes for CASSLGLWAAQETQYF.

CDR3 in amino acids: CATSRGQGAPRDTEAFF. In DNA form, the CDR3 reads TGTGCCACCAGCAGAGGTCAGGGGGCGCCGAGGGACACTGAAGCTTTCTTT. The chain recombines TRBV15 with TRBJ1-1, with TRBD1 matching over 8 bases. Germline V gives CDR1 LNHNV, CDR2 YYDKDF (reference sequence). V dropped 1 base and J dropped 3; count of bases not matched to a gene: 10. The CDR3 has 17 amino acids.

V gene TRBV20-1 combines with J gene TRBJ2-7, with a weak D call TRBD2 (6 bases). Trimming removed 1 base at V and 1 base at J, with 14 bases between. The CDR3 consists of 15 residues. Germline V gene sequence: CDR1 DFQATT, CDR2 SNEGSKA (reference sequence). This CDR3 reads CSARVYGRDSYEQYF. CDR3 nucleotides: TGCAGTGCTAGAGTTTACGGGAGAGATTCCTACGAGCAGTACTTC.

This chain uses TRBV27 with TRBJ2-7, with D possibly called TRBD1 or TRBD2 (6 bases each). V was cut by 4 bases and J by 3 bases, with 19 bases left in between. Germline V CDR1 and CDR2: MNHEY, SMNVEV (reference sequence). This CDR3 has 16 amino acids. The CDR3 spells CASSSPTGGSLYEQYF. In nucleotides, the CDR3 is TGTGCCAGCAGTTCCCCGACCGGGGGCTCCCTCTACGAGCAGTACTTC.

This clonotype has only a few counts. The CDR3, as DNA: TGCAGTGCTAGGCACTCGACTAGCGTGGGGCAGTACTTC. Translated: CSARHSTSVGQYF. The chain is built from TRBV20-1 and TRBJ2-7, with 8 nucleotides matching TRBD2. The CDR3 extends over 13 amino acids. In germline, CDR1 is DFQATT, CDR2 SNEGSKA (reference sequence). With V trimmed by 3 bases and J by 9 bases, 10 bases remained unmatched.

V gene TRBV7-9 combines with J gene TRBJ2-7; 8 bases agree with TRBD1. With 5 bases clipped from V and 3 bases from J, the junction kept 9 bases outside the gene matches. The CDR3 has 15 amino acids. Looked up from germline, CDR1 is SEHNR and CDR2 is FQNEAQ (reference sequence). The CDR3 DNA reads TGTGCCAGCAGCCCCCAGACCACAGGGGGCTACGAGCAGTACTTC. It specifies CASSPQTTGGYEQYF.

The chain has TRBV4-1 and TRBJ2-1; TRBD2 might be the D (5 bases). CDR1 and CDR2 from the germline V gene are MGHRA and YSYEKL. The V end lost 0 bases, the J end lost 3 bases, and 18 bases lay between the germline ends. The CDR3 runs 18 residues. CDR3 region: CASSQDKLAPNFYNEQFF. The CDR3 region has the DNA TGCGCCAGCAGCCAAGATAAATTAGCGCCTAATTTCTACAATGAGCAGTTCTTC.

This clonotype has a count of ten or more. The chain links TRBV29-1 to TRBJ2-1; TRBD2 matches 12 bases. The V gene end was trimmed by 7 bases and the J gene end by 7 bases; junction bases not matched to a gene: 11. Germline values: CDR1 SQVTM, CDR2 ANQGSEA. This CDR3 is built from 15 residues. CDR3 sequence (DNA): TGCAGCGCCGGGGAAGCAGGGACTAGCGGGAATGAGCAGTTCTTC. Translating it yields CSAGEAGTSGNEQFF.

This clonotype was detected only a few times. The chain combines TRBV11-2 with TRBJ2-7; possibly TRBD1 for D (5 bases). Germline CDR1 and CDR2: SGHAT and FQNNGV. V gave up 6 bases and J gave up 2 bases, with 26 bases separating them. CDR3 length equals 18 residues. CDR3 nucleotide sequence: TGTGCCAGCAGTCCCGCCCCAGGGAACGAGGCCGGCGCCTACGAGCAGTACTTC. Its translation is CASSPAPGNEAGAYEQYF.

This clonotype was observed at least ten times. The rearrangement joins TRBV5-1 to TRBJ2-2; tentatively, D is TRBD1 (5 bases). Looked up from germline, CDR1 is SGHRS and CDR2 is YFSETQ. Trimming stripped 1 base from V and 1 base from J, with 8 bases between. The CDR3 sequence is 15 residues long. The CDR3 reads CASSLSQGNTGELFF. DNA of the CDR3: TGCGCCAGCAGCTTGAGTCAGGGGAACACCGGGGAGCTGTTTTTT.

The CDR3 loop is CASSGATSGSRETQYF. CDR3 DNA: TGCGCCAGCAGCGGAGCGACTAGCGGGAGCCGGGAGACCCAGTACTTC. The V and J genes are TRBV4-1 and TRBJ2-5, with TRBD2 matching 12 bases. The CDR3 has 16 residues. V shed 5 bases, J shed 5 bases, and the junction held 9 bases outside the gene matches. Germline V gene data show CDR1 as MGHRA and CDR2 as YSYEKL.

This clonotype was picked up a small number of times. The V and J genes are TRBV11-2 and TRBJ2-2, with D perhaps matching TRBD1 (6 bases). The CDR3 runs to 18 residues. Germline V lookup: CDR1 SGHAT, CDR2 FQNNGV. The V gene lost 1 base and the J gene lost 0 bases, with 15 bases spanning the gap. The CDR3 nucleotides are TGTGCCAGCAGCTTAGGTGCCCCCCACAGGGCGAACACCGGGGAGCTGTTTTTT. It translates to CASSLGAPHRANTGELFF. The full variable domain, in which reference TRBV11-2 and TRBJ2-2 provide the parts outside the CDR3, is EAGVAQSPRYKIIEKRQSVAFWCNPISGHATLYWYQQILGQGPKLLIQFQNNGVVDDSQLPKDRFSAERLKGVDSTLKIQPAKLEDSAVYLCASSLGAPHRANTGELFFGEGSRLTVL.